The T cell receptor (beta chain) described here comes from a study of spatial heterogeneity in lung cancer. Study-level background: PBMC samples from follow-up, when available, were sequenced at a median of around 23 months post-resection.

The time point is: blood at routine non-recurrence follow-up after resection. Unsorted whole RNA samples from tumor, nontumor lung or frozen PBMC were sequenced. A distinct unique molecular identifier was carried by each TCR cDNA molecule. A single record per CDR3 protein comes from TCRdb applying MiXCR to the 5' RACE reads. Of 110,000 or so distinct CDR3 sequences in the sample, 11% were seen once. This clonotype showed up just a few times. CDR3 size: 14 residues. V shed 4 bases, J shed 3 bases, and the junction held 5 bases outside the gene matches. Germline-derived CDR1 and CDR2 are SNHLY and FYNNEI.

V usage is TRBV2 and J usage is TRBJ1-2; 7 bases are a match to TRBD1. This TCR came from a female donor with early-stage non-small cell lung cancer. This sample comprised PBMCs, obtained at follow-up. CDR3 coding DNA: TGTGCCAGCAGTGTAAAGGGGGCCGACTATGGCTACACCTTC. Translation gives CASSVKGADYGYTF.